These 21 T cell receptor beta chains originate from one sample sequenced in a study of vaccination and CD4 T cells after COVID-19. Their antigen targets remain unknown. Cultured CD4+ T cell DNA was sequenced using the Oncomine TCR Beta short-read assay. TCRdb itself ran the PCR reads through MiXCR, one entry per CDR3 protein. The sample includes tens of thousands of distinct CDR3 sequences, 30% to 35% seen only once; the top ten take more than 9.5%. The time point was: late sampling 161 to 241 days after vaccination in three convalescent patients. This sample's treatment: approximately 11-day PBMC culture with coronavirus spike peptide pools or control peptides (ViraFEST assay). Sample: CD4+ T cells from blood, cultured in vitro, taken about 7 months after SARS-CoV-2 vaccination. These TCRs come from a human donor who had recovered from COVID-19.

The chain carries TRBV11-2 and TRBJ2-7, with D unclear. CDR1 is SGHAT and CDR2 is FQNNGV in the germline V gene. This CDR3 is built from 12 residues. V lost 1 base, J lost 4 bases, and 5 bases lay in between. The CDR3 sequence is CASSLAWYEQYF. Written as DNA, the CDR3 is TGTGCCAGCAGCTTAGCATGGTACGAGCAGTACTTC.

This clonotype was counted only a few times. J is TRBJ1-2 and V is TRBV10-3; D perhaps matches TRBD1 (5 bases). This CDR3 spans 14 amino acids. CDR1 ENHRY and CDR2 SYGVKD come from the germline V gene. The germline V and J ends were trimmed by 0 bases and 4 bases, with 9 bases remaining between them. In DNA form, the CDR3 reads TGTGCCATCAGTGAGTCGGGGGGTACCTATGGCTACACCTTC. Amino acid sequence: CAISESGGTYGYTF.

The chain has TRBV10-3 and TRBJ1-5; the match to TRBD1 covers 10 bases. This CDR3 has 16 residues. The germline V gene has CDR1 ENHRY and CDR2 SYGVKD. Trimming cost V 10 bases and J 2 bases; bases outside gene matches: 11. The CDR3 sequence: CATRAGTGEGNQPQHF. DNA for the CDR3: TGTGCCACAAGAGCCGGGACAGGGGAGGGCAATCAGCCCCAGCATTTT.

V and J are TRBV9 and TRBJ2-5; D might be TRBD2 (6 bases). V was trimmed by 6 bases and J by 5 bases, leaving 17 bases between them. Germline V CDR1 and CDR2: SGDLS, YYNGEE. The CDR3 loop spans 14 amino acids. CDR3 sequence reads: CASTPTSWGETQYF. The CDR3 coding sequence is TGTGCCAGCACCCCGACTAGTTGGGGTGAGACCCAGTACTTC.

The CDR3, as DNA: TGTGCCAGCAGTTTATTCGGACACCATAACACCGGGGAGCTGTTTTTT. This gives the protein CASSLFGHHNTGELFF. V and J are TRBV27 and TRBJ2-2, with D perhaps TRBD1 (5 bases). In germline, CDR1 is MNHEY, CDR2 SMNVEV (reference sequence). The CDR3 sequence is 16 residues long. V was trimmed by 1 base and J by 2 bases, leaving 11 bases between them.

This clonotype is medium-sized (0.01 to 0.1%) in the sample. This chain connects TRBV20-1 to TRBJ2-1, with D perhaps TRBD2 (5 bases). V was pared by 0 bases and J by 5 bases, with 14 bases between. The CDR3 is 15 amino acids. Looked up from germline, CDR1 is DFQATT and CDR2 is SNEGSKA (reference sequence). Written as DNA, the CDR3 is TGCAGTGCTAGAGATTCCGAGGGAGTCCACAATGAGCAGTTCTTC. This encodes CSARDSEGVHNEQFF.

V is TRBV6-2 or TRBV6-3 and J is TRBJ2-1, with D hard to call. The CDR3 covers 12 residues. Trimming removed 7 bases at V and 6 bases at J, with 10 bases between. Looked up from germline, CDR1 is MNHEY and CDR2 is SVGEGT. CDR3 sequence reads: CASTGLANEQFF. In DNA, the CDR3 is TGTGCCAGCACGGGCTTAGCCAATGAGCAGTTCTTC.

The V call is TRBV11-3, the J call TRBJ2-7, with D hard to call. Between the trimmed V and J ends, which lost 0 bases and 5 bases, there was a span of 17 bases. The CDR3 has 16 residues. Germline V gene data show CDR1 as SGHNT and CDR2 as YENEEA. For the CDR3, the DNA is TGTGCCAGCAGCTTAGATTTTGCCTCCCGGCCCGACGAGCAGTACTTC. Protein sequence: CASSLDFASRPDEQYF.

This clonotype was seen a handful of times. The V gene is TRBV11-3, the J gene TRBJ2-7; no definite D call. This CDR3 is built from 13 residues. Per the germline V gene, CDR1 is SGHNT and CDR2 is YENEEA. V lost 3 bases and J 4 bases, leaving 10 bases between the germline ends. The CDR3 is CASSFTRLYEQYF. Here the CDR3 DNA reads TGTGCCAGCAGCTTTACTCGGCTTTACGAGCAGTACTTC.

The V gene is TRBV18, the J gene TRBJ1-2, with TRBD1 identical over 9 bases. Trimming cost V 1 base and J 8 bases; bases outside gene matches: 5. The CDR3 covers 14 residues. Germline CDR1 is KGHSH and CDR2 is LQKENI. The chain's CDR3 is CASSPLGTGSGYTF. The DNA of the CDR3 is TGTGCCAGCTCACCACTTGGGACAGGGAGCGGCTACACCTTC. The full variable domain, with the rest looked up from reference TRBV18 and TRBJ1-2, is NAGVMQNPRHLVRRRGQEARLRCSPMKGHSHVYWYRQLPEEGLKFMVYLQKENIIDESGMPKERFSAEFPKEGPSILRIQQVVRGDSAAYFCASSPLGTGSGYTFGSGTRLTVV.

This clonotype has more than one count but fewer than ten. V and J are TRBV27 and TRBJ2-1, with D possibly being TRBD2 (5 bases). CDR3 length: 14 amino acids. V shed 6 bases and J shed 4 bases, with 13 bases lying between them. Germline loops: CDR1 MNHEY, CDR2 SMNVEV (reference sequence). The CDR3 spells CASRSDRGYNEQFF. In DNA, the CDR3 is TGTGCCAGCAGATCAGATCGGGGTTACAATGAGCAGTTCTTC.

By sample fraction, this clonotype is medium-sized. This rearrangement joins TRBV6-1 to TRBJ1-2, with 7 nucleotides matching TRBD1. Per germline, CDR1 MNHNS and CDR2 SASEGT. This CDR3 has 13 amino acids. V lost 6 bases, J lost 2 bases, and 3 bases stayed unmatched. The CDR3 loop reads CASRRDSNYGYTF. The CDR3 coding sequence is TGTGCCAGCAGAAGGGACAGCAACTATGGCTACACCTTC.

This chain joins TRBV20-1 and TRBJ2-1; the D call may be TRBD1 or TRBD2 (5 bases each). CDR1 DFQATT and CDR2 SNEGSKA come from the germline V gene (reference sequence). The CDR3 totals 15 residues. V gave up 0 bases and J gave up 8 bases, with 17 bases separating them. The CDR3 DNA reads as TGCAGTGCTAGAGATATAGGGACCCACGGCGATGAGCAGTTCTTC. Its protein is CSARDIGTHGDEQFF.

By proportion, this clonotype is medium-sized. This rearrangement joins TRBV20-1 to TRBJ2-3; D is unclear. Germline V lookup: CDR1 DFQATT, CDR2 SNEGSKA (reference sequence). This CDR3 region has 13 residues. CDR3 coding DNA: TGCTGTGTGGCGGACGCTGTCACAGATACGCAGTATTTT. Protein: CCVADAVTDTQYF.

This clonotype was observed a few times. The chain employs TRBV27 and TRBJ2-3, with TRBD2 identical over 12 bases. This CDR3 contains 15 residues. The germline gives CDR1 MNHEY, CDR2 SMNVEV (reference sequence). Losses at the gene ends were 4 bases for V and 4 bases for J; bases not matched to a gene: 3. This CDR3 is CASSSSGGAADTQYF. DNA of the CDR3: TGTGCCAGCAGTTCTAGCGGGGGGGCGGCAGATACGCAGTATTTT.

The chain recombines TRBV5-6 with TRBJ2-5, with 10 bases matching TRBD2. Losses at the gene ends were 0 bases for V and 5 bases for J; bases not matched to a gene: 1. CDR1 and CDR2 from the germline V gene are SGHDT and YYEEEE. The CDR3 consists of 14 residues. The CDR3 region is CASSLVSGRETQYF. In DNA, the CDR3 is TGTGCCAGCAGCTTGGTTAGCGGGAGGGAGACCCAGTACTTC. Based on the CDR3 plus reference TRBV5-6 and TRBJ2-5, the full variable domain is DAGVTQSPTHLIKTRGQQVTLRCSPKSGHDTVSWYQQALGQGPQFIFQYYEEEERQRGNFPDRFSGHQFPNYSSELNVNALLLGDSALYLCASSLVSGRETQYFGPGTRLLVL.

This clonotype was counted between two and nine times. The chain employs TRBV5-4 and TRBJ1-2; D is unresolved. Germline V gives CDR1 SGHNT, CDR2 YYREEE (reference sequence). Trimming took 0 bases from V and 0 from J, leaving 6 bases between them. The CDR3 is made up of 14 amino acids. CDR3 sequence: CASSLERTNYGYTF. CDR3 nucleotides: TGTGCCAGCAGCTTGGAGAGGACTAACTATGGCTACACCTTC.

The chain recombines TRBV5-4 with TRBJ2-3; D is ambiguous. The CDR3 is 11 residues long. Germline assignment: CDR1 SGHNT and CDR2 YYREEE (reference sequence). V was cut by 2 bases and J by 6 bases, with 4 bases left in between. The CDR3 here is CASSFRDTQYF. Here the CDR3 DNA reads TGTGCCAGCAGCTTTAGGGATACGCAGTATTTT.

Of note for this clonotype: A much bigger clone sits one base away, suggesting this may be a read error. This sequence joins TRBV10-3 and TRBJ1-5; TRBD1 agrees at 8 bases. The CDR3 sequence is 13 residues long. Trimming took 11 bases from V and 0 from J; bases not matched to a gene: 3. The V gene's germline CDR1 is ENHRY and CDR2 SYGVKD. The CDR3 DNA reads as TGTGCCGTCGGGACAGGTAGCAATCAGCCCCAGCATTTT. Its protein product is CAVGTGSNQPQHF.

V and J are TRBV19 and TRBJ2-2, with 7 bases lining up with TRBD1. The CDR3 is 14 amino acids. J lost 3 bases, V lost 10 bases, and 8 bases had no gene match. Germline CDR1 and CDR2: LNHDA and SQIVND (reference sequence). The CDR3 DNA reads TGTGCCACCAAGCCAAGGGGGCACACCGGGGAGCTGTTTTTT. Translating gives CATKPRGHTGELFF.

This clonotype was seen a few times. The V gene is TRBV7-3, the J gene TRBJ2-3; maybe TRBD1 (5 bases). The CDR3 loop spans 15 amino acids. Looked up from germline, CDR1 is SGHTA and CDR2 is FQGTGA. Trimming pared 2 bases from V and 1 base from J, leaving 10 bases between. The CDR3 DNA reads as TGTGCCAGCAGCTTACAAACAGGACGCACAGATACGCAGTATTTT. This gives the protein CASSLQTGRTDTQYF. Full variable domain (missing parts from reference TRBV7-3 and TRBJ2-3): GAGVSQTPSNKVTEKGKYVELRCDPISGHTALYWYRQSLGQGPEFLIYFQGTGAADDSGLPNDRFFAVRPEGSVSTLKIQRTERGDSAVYLCASSLQTGRTDTQYFGPGTRLTVL.